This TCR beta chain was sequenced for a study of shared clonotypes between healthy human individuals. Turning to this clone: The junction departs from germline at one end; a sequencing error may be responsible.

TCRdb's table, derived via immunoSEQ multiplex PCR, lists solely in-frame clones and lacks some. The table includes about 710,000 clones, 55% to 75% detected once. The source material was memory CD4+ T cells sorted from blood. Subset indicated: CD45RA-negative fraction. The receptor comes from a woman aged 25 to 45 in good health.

CDR3 protein: CASILQGKDYGYTF. Here the CDR3 DNA reads TGTGCCAGCATTTTACAGGGGAAGGACTATGGCTACACCTTC. The chain links TRBV28 to TRBJ1-2; the match to TRBD1 covers 7 bases. Germline CDR1 and CDR2: MDHEN and SYDVKM. The CDR3 length is 14 residues.